This paragraph reports one TCR beta chain. Its matching antigen is unknown. The primer mix had 52 TRBV and 13 TRBJ primers. The repertoire was sequenced with immunoSEQ multiplex PCR; TCRdb's copy has only in-frame clones and lacks some. Of 30,000 to 40,000 clones listed, 89% are singletons. The sample comes from a study of regulatory T cells. Study observations and caveats: Regulatory T cells showed the strongest V-J pair restriction and V/J gene skewing among patient repertoires. In CD3G-deficient patients, conventional CD4+ T cells were enriched for hydrophobic CDR3 residues at positions 6 and 7.

CDR3 size: 14 residues. Per the germline V gene, CDR1 is MDHEN and CDR2 is SYDVKM. With 3 bases removed from V and 6 bases from J, the gap between germline ends came to 15 bases. Sorting split CD4+ cells into CD25-high CD127-low Tregs and CD25-low CD127-high conventional T cells. The TCR was taken from a person aged 18-35 years with CD3G deficiency. Material for sequencing was conventional CD4+ T cells sorted from blood. The gene calls are TRBV28 and TRBJ2-7, with D unclear. The CDR3 reads CASSLADGPGEQYF. The CDR3 nucleotides read TGTGCCAGCAGTTTGGCGGATGGGCCTGGCGAGCAGTACTTC.